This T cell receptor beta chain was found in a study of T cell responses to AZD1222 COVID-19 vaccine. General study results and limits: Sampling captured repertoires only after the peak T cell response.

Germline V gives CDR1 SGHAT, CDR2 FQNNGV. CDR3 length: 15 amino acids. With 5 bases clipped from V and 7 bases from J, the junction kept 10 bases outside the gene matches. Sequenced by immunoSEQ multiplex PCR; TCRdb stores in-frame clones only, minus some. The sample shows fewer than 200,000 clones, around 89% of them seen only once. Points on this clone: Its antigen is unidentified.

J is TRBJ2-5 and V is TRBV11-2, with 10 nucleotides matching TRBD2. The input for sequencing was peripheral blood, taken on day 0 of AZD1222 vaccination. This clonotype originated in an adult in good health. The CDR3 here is CASSEGSGGAATQYF. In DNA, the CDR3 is TGTGCCAGCAGCGAGGGAAGCGGGGGGGCCGCGACCCAGTACTTC.